This paragraph reports one T cell receptor beta chain. This clone was seen just once. The clone's antigen remains unknown. No base-level quality is on record; no much larger clone is a single base apart. The record originates from a study of cytomegalovirus exposure and HLA in healthy donors (dated by TCRdb to 2015 to 2018). Context from the whole study: According to an earlier analysis of a few hundred of the donors, 200 million or so T cells yielded 117 million unique TCR beta sequences and roughly 280 Gb of sequence data. An early release that covered approximately 600 HLA-typed donors contained around 330 gigabases of sequencing data and tens of millions of unique TCR sequences. On average, roughly 240,000 unique TCR beta nucleotide sequences were sequenced per donor among 300 to 500 genotyped donors of the cohort, with roughly 18% of those sequences being non-productive. Rather than using new phenotypic data, the later analysis identified candidate immune exposures from TCR beta sequences and from how often those sequences occurred across donors. Genome-wide SNP genotypes for about 65% of the 666 donors were used in a later genetic analysis, which treated that subset as a discovery cohort. Donor age, sex, ethnicity and CMV serostatus were compiled alongside the repertoire data. The aim of the study was to test whether cataloging public T cell receptors could identify signatures of past pathogen exposure. Both class I and class II loci were covered by HLA typing, at four-digit resolution. A separate validation cohort of 100 to 150 different subjects was used in addition to the roughly 670-subject first cohort. A later analysis re-examined previously published TCR beta repertoires from just over 650 donors and added high-resolution HLA genotyping to investigate patterns of TCR occurrence. Four or five DR-DQ haplotypes were handled as single units for association and clustering, since linkage in the cohort was strong. The number of typed donors differed by locus: about 620-640 for A, B, C, DRB1 and DQB1; 522 for DQA1; fewer than 610 for DPA1; and 400 to 480 for DPB1. Among the approximately 400 genotyped donors, around 81% belonged to the genetic ancestry cluster associated with self-reported Caucasian donors. Using immunosequencing, the study profiled T cell repertoires from roughly 650 subjects and related those repertoires to cytomegalovirus serostatus. Every repertoire in the discovery cohort had been generated on one and the same sequencing platform. To predict cytomegalovirus infection status, the study brought together high-throughput TCR immunosequencing, statistical association of individual TCRs with disease status, and machine learning. To decide whether each TCR beta V gene segment behaved as functional or pseudogenic, an earlier analysis of fewer than 750 of the donors relied on high-throughput TCR beta sequencing.

The library relied on the immunoSEQ multiplex PCR assay. The multiplex PCR relied on a mix of 60 forward primers for TCR Vbeta segments and 13 reverse primers for TCR Jbeta segments. The CDR3 region of rearranged TCR beta genes was amplified from genomic DNA by a multiplex PCR assay. On the Illumina HiSeq System, the amplified TCR beta libraries were sequenced as 87-base-pair reads. In the authors' own workflow: Across the roughly 670 repertoires, a later analysis counted 80 million or so unique TCR beta chains, roughly 11 million of which were shared by at least two donors. Raw reads were error-corrected and collapsed into unique sequences with a nearest-neighbor algorithm that merged closely related sequences to remove PCR and sequencing errors. V, D and J gene segments were assigned by aligning CDR3 sequences to IMGT reference sequences. For a sequence to be retained, a match of at least six nucleotides was required to both a V gene segment and a J gene segment. A rearrangement counted as productive if the CDR3 had no stop codons and remained in frame with V and J, and every other rearrangement counted as non-productive. Following IMGT convention, CDR3 was defined as the stretch from the second conserved V-encoded cysteine up to the conserved J-encoded phenylalanine. In an earlier analysis of approximately 590 of the donors, sequences lacking an unambiguous match to a single V gene segment were excluded. In an earlier analysis of several hundred of the donors, a V segment was called functional when productive rearrangements were above 56.7%, and segregating when the standard deviation between donors exceeded 5%. A statistical classification framework was built for diagnosing cytomegalovirus status from the catalog of TCR beta chain sequences. In a later analysis, TCR nucleotide sequences were compared against IMGT/GENE-DB human TR gene sequences so that V and J genes could be assigned. A later analysis assigned CDR3 sequences and most-parsimonious VDJ recombination scenarios with the TCRdist pipeline. A later analysis defined each TCR beta chain by its CDR3 amino acid sequence plus V-gene family, and excluded reads lacking a unique V-gene family. A later analysis removed nearly 600 highly shared, low-generation-probability nucleotide sequences to deal with suspected cross-contamination and a sequencing artifact. A later analysis calculated a clonal expansion index for each public chain from normalized within-repertoire ranks of inferred template counts. A later analysis computed generation probabilities with a VDJ recombination model fitted to out-of-frame rearrangements, and checked the results against IGoR. Hypergeometric tests were used in a later analysis to score TCR-TCR, TCR-HLA and TCR-CMV co-occurrence, with a repertoire-size bias correction applied to the TCR pairs. To estimate false discovery rates, a later analysis permuted the HLA or CMV assignments 20 times. In a later analysis, co-occurring TCRs were grouped with DBSCAN, and TCRdist sequence similarity was added when clustering was performed within HLA-allele-positive subsets. Repertoires with fewer than 30,000 or more than 120,000 public chains were left out of co-occurrence clustering, as were a handful of repertoires with anomalous nucleotide sharing. TCRdb took this table from immuneACCESS and kept in-frame rearrangements with V and J called. Such tables lack part of the clones; where checked against another copy, unresolved V genes explain under half of the gap, and the rest is unexplained. The D gene and trimming were derived from the DNA, and the V and J assignments and clone size from that table. This sample gives 150,000 to 200,000 clones in total; roughly four fifths of them show up just once. In total, the top ten clones hold less than 2% of the sample.

V is cut by 6 bases and J by 2 bases, and the space between the germline ends is 10 bases. The CDR1 and CDR2 encoded by the germline V gene are SNHLY and FYNNEI. Spanning cysteine to phenylalanine, the CDR3 consists of 13 amino acids. The read is trimmed to its CDR3 DNA, 39 bases read in frame from base 1. Beyond this particular receptor, the publication reports: This cohort had only TCR beta chains sequenced, and the lack of alpha or paired-chain data limited which features could be detected. In a later analysis, HLA-associated TCR beta chains were found to be more clonally expanded and to have lower generation probabilities than equally common non-associated chains. In vitro tests confirmed that a few of the cytomegalovirus-associated TCR beta chains recognize cytomegalovirus antigens. Broadly in line with IMGT annotations, most TCR beta V segments showed up in productive rearrangements about 87% or about 30% of the time in an earlier analysis of under 700 of the donors. In the study, approximately 160 TCR beta chains were listed as associated with cytomegalovirus. Several of the top co-occurrence clusters appeared to be linked to parvovirus B19, influenza, CMV and Epstein-Barr virus, according to a later analysis. An association between a missense DCLRE1C variant and V-gene and J-gene trimming of TCR beta chains was found in a later genetic analysis and replicated in an independent cohort. According to a later analysis, most CMV-associated TCR beta chains appeared to be HLA-restricted, and the HLA associations seemed to be driven largely by CMV exposure. When HLA alleles, especially DR and DQ, strongly co-occurred, attributing TCR associations to individual alleles was difficult. Correlated functional status among segregating V segments might reflect linkage disequilibrium, but an unknown experimental factor could not be ruled out. The earlier analysis of some 540 of the donors excluded some 15 rarely observed V segments, including chromosome 9 orphons, because counts were too low. While some public TCRs were present in many individuals, most TCR sequences turned up only very rarely across donors. A later analysis associated around 16,000 TCR beta sequences with specific HLA alleles at a false discovery rate of 0.05. Because some donors lacked HLA typing at each locus, the association tests relied only on the typed subset. A later analysis found that TCR association rates varied across HLA loci, with DRB1 alleles showing the most associated TCRs and HLA-C alleles the fewest. A further reported finding was that TCR beta sequences accurately predicted the HLA-A and HLA-B alleles for most subjects in the first cohort. The 87-base-pair reads could not distinguish some IMGT-functional V segments, including TRBV6-2 and TRBV6-3, so those segments were excluded. The presence/absence analyses assumed that sequencing depth was roughly uniform across donors, and that assumption may not be true. The classifier was reported to diagnose cytomegalovirus status with high specificity and sensitivity in both the original cohort and the validation cohort. The only immune exposure information available for the cohort was CMV serostatus. In a later genetic analysis, fewer N-insertions in productive TCRs were reported among donors in an Asian-associated ancestry cluster than the roughly 710-donor mean. The sequencing pipeline was judged likely to have produced a cluster of highly shared sequence variants as a technical artifact. It was suggested by the authors that the approach could potentially be generalized to other disease states and immunological phenotypes.

The cohort was made up of roughly 670 healthy bone marrow donors. At the time of sampling, every cohort member was nominally healthy, though immune exposures that went unrecorded were likely present. The donor tested CMV seronegative and was one of the 352 seronegative cohort members. A peripheral blood sample was collected from each donor, and TCR beta sequencing was performed on peripheral blood mononuclear cells. The Qiagen DNeasy Blood Extraction Kit was used to extract genomic DNA from the blood cell samples. The sample consisted of PBMCs. Rearrangement joined TRBV2 to TRBJ1-1; confidence is insufficient to name the D gene. This receptor was taken from a woman under 30 in good health and CMV-seronegative. The CDR3 here reads CASRRSGNTEAFF. The DNA is TGTGCCAGCAGGCGTTCGGGTAACACTGAAGCTTTCTTT.